The next 21 T cell receptor beta chains were all read from a single sample in a study of blood T cells in healthy people across ages. A second PCR, run for about 7 to 11 cycles, used a sample-barcoded 5' primer plus a J-beta primer mix. Using its own MiXCR run on the 5' RACE reads, TCRdb lists one record per CDR3 protein. The sample shows about 1.5 million distinct CDR3 sequences, approximately 43% of them seen only once. Material: blood. These receptors all come from a woman aged 18-29 years in good health.

The genes are TRBV4-2 and TRBJ2-1, with D perhaps TRBD2 (6 bases). The end of the DNA is better explained by TRBJ2-7, so the J call may be wrong. The length of the CDR3 is 15 residues. Germline values: CDR1 LGHNA, CDR2 YNFKEQ. DNA for the CDR3: TGTGCCAGCAGCCAAGGGGGCGGGAAATACAATGAGCAGTACTTC. Encoded protein: CASSQGGGKYNEQYF.

This clonotype was observed many times. CDR3 DNA sequence: TGCAGCGTTGCGAGGGGCGATGAGCAGTTCTTC. Amino acid sequence: CSVARGDEQFF. V usage is TRBV29-1 and J usage is TRBJ2-1; possibly TRBD1 or TRBD2 for D (5 bases each). Per the germline V gene, CDR1 is SQVTM and CDR2 is ANQGSEA. V dropped 4 bases and J dropped 8 bases, with 9 bases sitting between them. This CDR3 spans 11 amino acids.

The rearrangement joins TRBV4-2 to TRBJ2-1; 9 bases align to TRBD2. The CDR3 is 17 amino acids. The trim removed 1 base at V and 0 bases at J, leaving 4 bases unmatched. Germline V gives CDR1 LGHNA, CDR2 YNFKEQ. CDR3 sequence reads: CASSQGYSGSSYNEQFF. The CDR3 coding sequence is TGTGCCAGCAGCCAAGGTTATAGCGGGAGCTCCTACAATGAGCAGTTCTTC.

The V call is TRBV6-2 or TRBV6-3, the J call TRBJ1-2; TRBD1 aligns across 7 bases. Trimming cost V 5 bases and J 1 base; bases outside gene matches: 10. This CDR3 has 16 residues. Germline CDR1 and CDR2: MNHEY and SVGEGT. Here the CDR3 DNA reads TGTGCCAGCAGTACCCCTCCGGGACAGAATAACTATGGCTACACCTTC. This translates into CASSTPPGQNNYGYTF.

The chain uses TRBV6-5 and TRBJ2-2, with 8 nucleotides matching TRBD1. This CDR3 comprises 16 residues. The germline V gene has CDR1 MNHEY and CDR2 SVGAGI. J lost 6 bases, V lost 2 bases, and 8 bases had no gene match. CDR3 nucleotides: TGTGCCAGCAGTTACCGCCCCAGGGGGCTTGCCGGGGAGCTGTTTTTT. Amino acids: CASSYRPRGLAGELFF.

The chain is built from TRBV3-1 and TRBJ1-1; D might be TRBD1 (5 bases). This CDR3 comprises 14 residues. Trimming left V 1 base short and J 5 bases short, with 11 bases between. The germline V gene has CDR1 LGHDT and CDR2 YNNKEL (reference sequence). Here the CDR3 reads CASSQAGGETEAFF. In DNA form, the CDR3 reads TGTGCCAGCAGCCAAGCGGGGGGGGAGACTGAAGCTTTCTTT.

The rearrangement uses TRBV4-1 and TRBJ2-7; 9 bases are shared with TRBD1. CDR3 length: 16 amino acids. The junction had 10 bases not matched to a gene; V was cut back by 4 bases and J by 3 bases. Germline V CDR1 and CDR2: MGHRA, YSYEKL. The CDR3 coding sequence is TGCGCCAGCAGCCTACCGCGGACAGGGGAGGTCTACGAGCAGTACTTC. Translated: CASSLPRTGEVYEQYF.

Comment on this clonotype: An end of the junction differs from the germline gene, which may be a read error. V is TRBV29-1 and J is TRBJ2-3; D is unresolved. CDR1 is SQVTM, CDR2 ANQGSEA, per germline. The CDR3 is 14 amino acids. In DNA, the CDR3 is TGCGGCGTCCAGGAGATCTCTAGCACAGATACGCAGTATTTT. It is translated as CGVQEISSTDTQYF.

This chain links TRBV6-2 or TRBV6-3 with TRBJ2-1; 10 nucleotides agree with TRBD1. The J call may be wrong; the DNA end is better matched by TRBJ2-7. Germline CDR1 reads MNHEY; CDR2 reads SVGEGT. The CDR3 sequence is 15 residues long. The DNA of the CDR3 is TGTGCCAGCAGTTCGGAGACAGGGGGCTACAATGAGCAGTACTTC. It codes for CASSSETGGYNEQYF.

There are a few counts of this clonotype. The chain combines TRBV29-1 with TRBJ2-1, with unresolved D. The germline V gene has CDR1 SQVTM and CDR2 ANQGSEA. The CDR3 spans 11 residues. Trimming shortened V by 7 bases and J by 7 bases, and 11 bases separated the two germline ends. CDR3 in DNA: TGCAGCGCCCAGGATTTGAATGAGCAGTTCTTC. Its protein product is CSAQDLNEQFF.

The chain employs TRBV11-2 and TRBJ2-3; D perhaps matches TRBD2 (5 bases). V lost 0 bases and J lost 7, with 17 bases in between. This CDR3 spans 16 amino acids. CDR1 is SGHAT and CDR2 is FQNNGV in the germline V gene. The CDR3 region has the DNA TGTGCCAGCAGCTTAGATTCCCCTTGGGAGCTGAATACGCAGTATTTT. This gives the protein CASSLDSPWELNTQYF.

DNA for the CDR3: TGTGCCAGCAGATCCTACGGACAGAACACTGAAGCTTTCTTT. It is translated as CASRSYGQNTEAFF. J is TRBJ1-1 and V is TRBV12-3 or TRBV12-4, with D possibly matching TRBD1 (5 bases). V was shortened by 6 bases and J by 1 base, with 12 bases between the two germline ends. The CDR3 runs 14 residues.

This chain connects TRBV7-2 to TRBJ2-4, with D perhaps matching TRBD1 (6 bases). Looked up from germline, CDR1 is SGHTA and CDR2 is FQGNSA. The CDR3 has 14 residues. Trimming stripped 0 bases from V and 9 bases from J, with 12 bases between. CDR3 nucleotides: TGTGCCAGCAGCTTAGCAGGGGGTAACGGCATTCAGTACTTC. Translated, it gives CASSLAGGNGIQYF.

The chain joins TRBV6-2 or TRBV6-3 to TRBJ2-3, with D maybe TRBD1 (5 bases). CDR3 length: 13 amino acids. Germline CDR1 reads MNHEY; CDR2 reads SVGEGT. V lost 7 bases, J lost 1 base, and 9 bases lay in between. CDR3 region: CASIRDGTDTQYF. The CDR3 bases are TGTGCCAGCATCAGGGATGGCACAGATACGCAGTATTTT.

Only a few counts were recorded for this clonotype. The genes are TRBV20-1 and TRBJ1-4; D gene uncertain. The CDR3 has 13 amino acids. Germline CDR1 and CDR2: DFQATT and SNEGSKA (reference sequence). Trimming took off 3 bases at V and 2 bases at J, with 7 bases between the two ends. CDR3 DNA sequence: TGCAGTGCTAGTAGGCGGACTAATGAAAAACTGTTTTTT. It yields the protein CSASRRTNEKLFF.

This clonotype came up a few times. V usage is TRBV15 and J usage is TRBJ2-5, with D tentatively TRBD2 (5 bases). The CDR3 consists of 16 residues. V was trimmed by 1 base and J by 5 bases, leaving 17 bases between them. Germline V gene lookup returns CDR1 LNHNV and CDR2 YYDKDF (reference sequence). CDR3 sequence: CATSRVPPGFLETQYF. The DNA for the CDR3 is TGTGCCACCAGCAGAGTTCCCCCGGGATTTTTGGAGACCCAGTACTTC.

This clonotype came up a few times. The chain has TRBV6-2 or TRBV6-3 and TRBJ2-1; weak D call: TRBD2 (6 bases). The V and J ends lost 6 bases and 4 bases respectively, with 13 bases between them. This CDR3 comprises 14 residues. Germline loops: CDR1 MNHEY, CDR2 SVGEGT. CDR3 coding DNA: TGTGCCAGCAGCCGCGGGACCATTTACAATGAGCAGTTCTTC. Translated, it gives CASSRGTIYNEQFF.

In regard to this clonotype: Since no conserved phenylalanine or tryptophan closes the CDR3, a read error is the likely cause. The CDR3 protein is CASSPVDRDVGTDTQYV. In nucleotides, the CDR3 is TGTGCCAGCAGCCCAGTTGACAGGGACGTCGGCACAGATACGCAGTATGTT. The J gene is TRBJ2-3, the V gene TRBV5-6; 7 bases are a match to TRBD1. This CDR3 has 17 amino acids. The V gene end was trimmed by 4 bases and the J gene end by 1 base; junction bases not matched to a gene: 12. The germline gives CDR1 SGHDT, CDR2 YYEEEE.

The V and J genes are TRBV28 and TRBJ1-2; D may be TRBD1 (6 bases). V lost 3 bases, J lost 2 bases, and 13 bases lay in between. From germline, CDR1 is MDHEN and CDR2 SYDVKM. This CDR3 contains 15 residues. This chain's CDR3 is CASSFRGTQNYGYTF. As DNA, the CDR3 is TGTGCCAGCAGTTTTAGGGGGACACAGAACTATGGCTACACCTTC.

This sequence joins TRBV6-2 or TRBV6-3 and TRBJ1-2, with D possibly being TRBD1 (5 bases). In germline, CDR1 is MNHEY, CDR2 SVGEGT. Deletions cut 8 bases from V and 6 bases from J, with 10 bases between. The CDR3 has 11 residues. DNA of the CDR3: TGTGCCAGCGGGACTCGGCATGGCTACACCTTC. It translates to CASGTRHGYTF.

This chain joins TRBV4-1 and TRBJ2-7; TRBD2 is a possible D gene (6 bases). Trimming cost V 1 base and J 0 bases, with 13 bases left between them. The CDR3 consists of 16 residues. In germline, CDR1 is MGHRA, CDR2 YSYEKL. CDR3 bases: TGCGCCAGCAGCCAAGCGAGGAGGGACCGCTCCTACGAGCAGTACTTC. Amino acid sequence: CASSQARRDRSYEQYF.